This T cell receptor beta chain comes out of a study of blood T cells in healthy people across ages. V lost 1 base and J 2 bases, leaving 11 bases between the germline ends. CDR3 length: 15 amino acids. Germline V gives CDR1 LGHDT, CDR2 YNNKEL (reference sequence). It was with a sample-barcoded 5' primer and a J-beta primer mix that a second PCR of roughly 7 to 12 cycles was run. Every cDNA molecule carried a tag from a template-switch adaptor bearing 12 random nucleotides. One entry per CDR3 protein results from TCRdb running MiXCR on the 5' RACE reads. The sample shows about 680,000 distinct CDR3 sequences, about 52% of them seen only once.

The genes are TRBV3-1 and TRBJ2-5; no firm D call. The material sequenced was blood. This receptor was identified in an older woman in good health. Here the CDR3 DNA reads TGTGCCAGCAGCCAAGGGTCAACCACACAAGAGACCCAGTACTTC. Amino acids: CASSQGSTTQETQYF.